These 14 T cell receptor beta chains came from one sample sequenced in a study of OX40 agonist ivuxolimab in advanced cancers. Receptors were amplified or captured by the immunoSEQ multiplex PCR assay. The table was pulled from immuneACCESS by TCRdb, which kept in-frame rearrangements only. Such tables lose some clones; where checked, under half of the loss comes from unresolved V genes, and the rest has no known cause. A total of about 72,000 clones appear in this sample, just over 85% of them only once. Clones ranked in the top ten supply 0.86% of the sample. The sample here was CD4+ or CD8+ T cells sorted from blood, taken in a trial of the OX40 agonist ivuxolimab. These receptors all stem from an adult with an advanced solid tumor such as melanoma, head and neck, liver or kidney cancer.

As DNA, the CDR3 is TGCGCCAGCAGCCAACCGGGTTTTGAAGCTTTCTTT. Translation: CASSQPGFEAFF. V and J are TRBV4-1 and TRBJ1-1; no reliable D call. V lost 2 bases and J lost 7, with 8 bases in between. From germline, CDR1 is MGHRA and CDR2 YSYEKL. The CDR3 runs 12 residues.

The V and J genes are TRBV5-1 and TRBJ1-2; D is unclear. Trimming took 3 bases from V and 5 from J, leaving 5 bases between them. The CDR3 is 11 amino acids. Per the germline V gene, CDR1 is SGHRS and CDR2 is YFSETQ. The CDR3 coding sequence is TGCGCCAGCAGCTCAGAGTATGGCTACACCTTC. Translated: CASSSEYGYTF.

This clone was observed a single time. The same CDR3 is also encoded by other DNA sequences in this sample. This sequence joins TRBV12-5 and TRBJ2-3, with D uncertain. Germline V CDR1 and CDR2: LGHNT, FRNRAP. V lost 2 bases and J 2 bases, leaving 5 bases between the germline ends. This CDR3 has 13 amino acids. The CDR3 sequence: CASGLSNTDTQYF. The DNA for the CDR3 is TGTGCTAGTGGTTTGTCTAACACAGATACGCAGTATTTT.

The chain recombines TRBV6-5 with TRBJ1-1; 7 nucleotides agree with TRBD1. The CDR3 spans 13 residues. With 5 bases clipped from V and 6 bases from J, the junction kept 6 bases outside the gene matches. Germline V gives CDR1 MNHEY, CDR2 SVGAGI. The CDR3 is CASSTLDRAEAFF. The CDR3 coding sequence is TGTGCCAGCAGTACGCTAGACAGGGCTGAAGCTTTCTTT.

The chain has TRBV28 and TRBJ1-2; 8 bases are a match to TRBD1. V lost 8 bases and J lost 6; bases outside the gene matches: 8. Germline CDR1 reads MDHEN; CDR2 reads SYDVKM. The CDR3 spans 13 residues. CDR3 sequence reads: CASRSGGANGYTF. In nucleotides, the CDR3 is TGTGCCAGCCGATCAGGGGGCGCAAATGGCTACACCTTC.

The chain recombines TRBV6-6 with TRBJ1-5, with 7 bases identical to TRBD1. Germline V lookup: CDR1 MNHNY, CDR2 SVGAGI (reference sequence). Losses at the gene ends were 8 bases for V and 6 bases for J; bases not matched to a gene: 4. The CDR3 length is 12 residues. CDR3 nucleotides: TGTGCCAGCTCAGGGGGAACTCAGCCCCAGCATTTT. It codes for CASSGGTQPQHF.

The chain employs TRBV6-5 and TRBJ1-2; a weak D match, TRBD1 (5 bases). Germline V CDR1 and CDR2: MNHEY, SVGAGI. With 2 bases removed from V and 2 bases from J, the gap between germline ends came to 12 bases. The CDR3 is 15 amino acids. The CDR3 sequence: CASSYGSGSNYGYTF. The CDR3, as DNA: TGTGCCAGCAGTTACGGTTCAGGGTCCAACTATGGCTACACCTTC.

J is TRBJ1-4 and V is TRBV19; D unclear. V lost 6 bases to trimming and J lost 0 bases, with 8 bases between them. Germline-derived CDR1 and CDR2 are LNHDA and SQIVND (reference sequence). This CDR3 region has 14 residues. The CDR3 DNA follows: TGTGCCAGTAGGGACGGTGCAACTAATGAAAAACTGTTTTTT. This translates into CASRDGATNEKLFF.

The chain joins TRBV5-1 to TRBJ2-3; TRBD2 matches at 7 bases. This CDR3 has 13 amino acids. Trimming took 9 bases from V and 5 from J; bases not matched to a gene: 9. CDR1 is SGHRS and CDR2 is YFSETQ in the germline V gene. CDR3 sequence (DNA): TGCGCCACCACCCTGGGGGGGAGAGATACGCAGTATTTT. Amino acids: CATTLGGRDTQYF.

The chain couples TRBV6-1 to TRBJ2-7; a weak D match, TRBD2 (6 bases). V gave up 6 bases and J gave up 4 bases, with 19 bases separating them. The CDR3 covers 15 residues. Germline CDR1 reads MNHNS; CDR2 reads SASEGT. CDR3 region: CASSLNVGGDYEQYF. As DNA, the CDR3 is TGTGCCAGCAGCTTGAACGTGGGGGGTGATTACGAGCAGTACTTC.

The chain uses TRBV6-5 and TRBJ2-3; weak D call: TRBD1 (6 bases). The germline gives CDR1 MNHEY, CDR2 SVGAGI. This CDR3 spans 14 amino acids. The V and J ends lost 5 bases and 0 bases respectively, with 9 bases between them. The CDR3 here is CASSRTVSTDTQYF. DNA of the CDR3: TGTGCCAGCAGTCGGACAGTTAGCACAGATACGCAGTATTTT.

The chain joins TRBV29-1 to TRBJ2-4; no clear D gene. The ends were cut back, 4 bases at V and 0 bases at J, with 13 bases in the middle. This CDR3 is built from 15 residues. The germline gives CDR1 SQVTM, CDR2 ANQGSEA. Here the CDR3 reads CSVAEGRLAKNIQYF. The CDR3 DNA is TGCAGCGTTGCAGAAGGCAGACTAGCCAAAAACATTCAGTACTTC.

This clone was seen only a few times. The chain uses TRBV18 and TRBJ2-1; D uncertain. The CDR3 extends over 14 amino acids. Deletions cut 2 bases from V and 5 bases from J, with 10 bases between. The V gene's germline CDR1 is KGHSH and CDR2 LQKENI. The CDR3 reads CASSPTLDNNEQFF. The CDR3 DNA follows: TGTGCCAGCTCACCAACGCTAGATAACAATGAGCAGTTCTTC.

This clone was counted only a few times. The J gene is TRBJ2-5, the V gene TRBV7-9; no firm D call. This CDR3 is built from 12 residues. Trimming pared 1 base from V and 5 bases from J, leaving 5 bases between. Germline lookup yields CDR1 SEHNR and CDR2 FQNEAQ (reference sequence). CDR3 nucleotides: TGTGCCAGCAGCTTAGGAACTGAGACCCAGTACTTC. This encodes CASSLGTETQYF.